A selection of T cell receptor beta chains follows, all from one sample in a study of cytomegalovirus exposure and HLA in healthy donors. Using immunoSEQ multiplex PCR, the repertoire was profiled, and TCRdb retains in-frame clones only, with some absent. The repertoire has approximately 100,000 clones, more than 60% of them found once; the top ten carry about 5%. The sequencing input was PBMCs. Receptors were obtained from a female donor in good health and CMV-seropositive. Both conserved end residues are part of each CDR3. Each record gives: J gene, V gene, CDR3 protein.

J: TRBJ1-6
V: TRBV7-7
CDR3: CASSLTDGSPLHF

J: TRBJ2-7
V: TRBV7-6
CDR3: CASSTLAGISYEQYF

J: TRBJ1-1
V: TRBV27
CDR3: CASSFGLQERLIF

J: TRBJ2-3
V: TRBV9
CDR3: CASSVATHRTSGSGTQYF

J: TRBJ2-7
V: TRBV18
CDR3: CASSPGTGVMDF

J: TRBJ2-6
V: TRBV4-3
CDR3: CASSQGLQSGANVLTF

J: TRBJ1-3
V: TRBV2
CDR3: CASSERTGDPGNTIYF

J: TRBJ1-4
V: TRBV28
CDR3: CASSPAGGRGTNEKLFF

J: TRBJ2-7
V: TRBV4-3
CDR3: CASSQGLAGGEQYF

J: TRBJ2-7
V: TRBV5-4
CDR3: CASSEQGGVGEQYF

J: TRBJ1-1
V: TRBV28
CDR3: CASREGDTEAFF

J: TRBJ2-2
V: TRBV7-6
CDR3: CASSLAWAVNTGELFF

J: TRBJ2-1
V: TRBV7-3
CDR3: CASSLDSYNEQFF

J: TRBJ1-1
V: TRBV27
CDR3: CASSAGTGRGYTEAFF

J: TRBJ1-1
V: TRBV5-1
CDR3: CASSLAEGVTEAFF

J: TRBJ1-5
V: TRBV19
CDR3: CASKDRAYSNQPQHF

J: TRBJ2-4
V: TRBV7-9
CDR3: CASSKWEGDIQYF

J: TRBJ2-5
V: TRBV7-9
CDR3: CASSLVGDQYF

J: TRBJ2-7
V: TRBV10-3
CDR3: CAISESKGAVGEQYF

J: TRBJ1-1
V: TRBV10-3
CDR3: CAISTGGGTEAFF

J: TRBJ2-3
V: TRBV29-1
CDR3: CSVEEASSGRVDTQYF

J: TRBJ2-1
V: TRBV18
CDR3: CASSPGAASYNEQFF

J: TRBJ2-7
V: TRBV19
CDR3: CASSIGSGASYEQYF

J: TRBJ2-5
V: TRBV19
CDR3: CASSSQAVTQETQYF

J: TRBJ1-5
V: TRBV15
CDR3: CATSRFTGTANQPQHF

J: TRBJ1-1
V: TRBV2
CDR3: CASNSRTPYTEAFF

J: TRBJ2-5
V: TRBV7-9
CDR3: CASSLGLAGTMAGETQYF

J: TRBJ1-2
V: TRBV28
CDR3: CASSLSPAGYGYTF

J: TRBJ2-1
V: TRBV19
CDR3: CASSIGAGTYNEQFF

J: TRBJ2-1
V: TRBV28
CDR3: CASSSGTSGNNEQFF

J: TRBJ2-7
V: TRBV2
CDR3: CASSGTYEQYF

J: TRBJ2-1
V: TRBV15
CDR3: CATSRDLGGNLHNEQFF

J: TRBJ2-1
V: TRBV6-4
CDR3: CASSERQGIREQFF

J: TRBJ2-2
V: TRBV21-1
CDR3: CASSKGQGATGELFF

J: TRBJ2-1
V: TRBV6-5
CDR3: CASRRTSGDYNEQFF

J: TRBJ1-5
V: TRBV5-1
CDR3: CASSLEGDSNQPQHF

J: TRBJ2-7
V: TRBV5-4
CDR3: CASSRGGDSYEQYF

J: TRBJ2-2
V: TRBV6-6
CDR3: CASSNRVSGELFF

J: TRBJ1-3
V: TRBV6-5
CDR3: CASSSPGQGTGNTIYF

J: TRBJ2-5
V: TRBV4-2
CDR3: CASSQDYTGYQETQYF

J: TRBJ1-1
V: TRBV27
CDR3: CASSPWDRRNTEAFF

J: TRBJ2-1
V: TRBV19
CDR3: CASRLAGGNNEQFF

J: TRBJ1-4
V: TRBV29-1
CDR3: CSVATGRGIGEKLFF

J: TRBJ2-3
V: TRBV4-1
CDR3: CASRPSGRGSDTQYF

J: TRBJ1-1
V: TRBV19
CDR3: CASSLDRVKAFF

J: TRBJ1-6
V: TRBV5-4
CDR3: CASSLATGNSPLHF

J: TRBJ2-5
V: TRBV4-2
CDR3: CASSQGLARQETQYF

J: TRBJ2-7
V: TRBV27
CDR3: CASSFMANLIYEQYF

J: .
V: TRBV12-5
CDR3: CASGLASLRTGVYYEQYF

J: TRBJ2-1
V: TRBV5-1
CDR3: CASSWGGTSGQNEQFF

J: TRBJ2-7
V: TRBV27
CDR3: CASSSLMTSGTSYEQYF

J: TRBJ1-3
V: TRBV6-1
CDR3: CASSRDFSGNTIYF

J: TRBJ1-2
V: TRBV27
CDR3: CASSSSGGTISYTF

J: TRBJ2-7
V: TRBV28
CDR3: CASSLPGGAFYEQYF

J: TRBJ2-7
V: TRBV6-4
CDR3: CASSDSRSEQYF

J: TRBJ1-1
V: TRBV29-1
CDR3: CSVVFGTQNRGAFF

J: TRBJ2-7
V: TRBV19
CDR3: CASSPPGQDPWEQYF

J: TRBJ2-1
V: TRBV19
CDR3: CASSIPGLAENYNEQFF

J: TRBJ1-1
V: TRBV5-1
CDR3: CASSSYRGVAFF

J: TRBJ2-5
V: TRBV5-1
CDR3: CASSLAGKVETQYF